This T cell receptor (beta chain) is from a study of T cells in localized non-small cell lung cancer. Study-wide results and limits: For the top 100 tumor clones, a median approximately 61 also appeared in adjacent lung.

TCRdb's copy holds only in-frame clones and misses some; the assay was immunoSEQ multiplex PCR. The profile shows more than 40,000 clones, more than 85% of them singletons. As regards this clone: Its antigen remains unidentified.

Looked up from germline, CDR1 is SGHRS and CDR2 is YFSETQ. Germline trimming cut 5 bases from V and 3 bases from J; bases unmatched to any gene: 5. CDR3 size: 14 residues. This sample comprised PBMCs, obtained before any cancer treatment. The receptor was derived from a man aged 35-69 years with stage II lung adenocarcinoma. The V and J genes are TRBV5-1 and TRBJ2-3; 8 bases match TRBD1. The CDR3 bases are TGCGCCAGCAGGGAAACAGGGGGAACAGATACGCAGTATTTT. Its translation is CASRETGGTDTQYF. The full variable domain, with the rest looked up from reference TRBV5-1 and TRBJ2-3, is KAGVTQTPRYLIKTRGQQVTLSCSPISGHRSVSWYQQTPGQGLQFLFEYFSETQRNKGNFPGRFSGRQFSNSRSEMNVSTLELGDSALYLCASRETGGTDTQYFGPGTRLTVL.